This T cell receptor beta chain is from a study of blood T cell dynamics during melanoma immunotherapy. Study details: Metastatic melanoma patients received first-line pembrolizumab or nivolumab plus ipilimumab. Study observations and caveats: Clones driving repertoire changes may be melanoma-specific or general immune activation. Disease-control patients' PBMC repertoires became either more clonal or more diverse at W3.

The CDR3 runs to 14 residues. Trimming cost V 2 bases and J 6 bases, with 11 bases left between them. Germline values: CDR1 LNHDA, CDR2 SQIVND (reference sequence). As regards this clone: Its matching antigen is unknown.

Noted time point: week 3, after first cycle of checkpoint inhibitor. Sampling occurred pretreatment (T0) and at week 3 (W3), after cycle one of checkpoint blockade. Here immunoSEQ multiplex PCR was the method, and the copy in TCRdb shows in-frame clones only, minus some. The repertoire holds 10,000 to 13,000 clones, with approximately 87% as singletons. The sequence was obtained from a human donor with melanoma. The rearrangement links TRBV19 to TRBJ1-5; perhaps TRBD1 as D (6 bases). This material consisted of blood, taken from a patient treated with checkpoint blockade. The DNA for the CDR3 is TGTGCCAGTAGTATAAACAGGGTAGGTCAGCCCCAGCATTTT. It translates to CASSINRVGQPQHF.